The TCR beta chain under discussion was sequenced for a study of OX40 agonist ivuxolimab in advanced cancers. In the study overall: As their treatment, patients were administered ivuxolimab, an agonistic anti-OX40 (CD134) antibody.

Autoimmune disease history or systemic immunosuppression disqualified patients. This CDR3 comprises 17 residues. The V and J ends lost 0 bases and 6 bases respectively, with 17 bases between them. Germline CDR1 reads SGHTA; CDR2 reads FQGNSA. Clones were sequenced by immunoSEQ multiplex PCR, and TCRdb holds only the in-frame ones, with some missing. The repertoire has around 48,000 clones, about 88% of them found once; the top ten carry around 1.1%. The sequenced sample was CD4+ or CD8+ T cells sorted from blood, obtained in a trial of the OX40 agonist ivuxolimab. This chain links TRBV7-2 with TRBJ2-2; no reliable D call. The clonotype originates from an adult with an advanced solid tumor such as melanoma, head and neck, liver or kidney cancer. The CDR3 sequence is CASSLAFDRRSSGELFF. As DNA, the CDR3 is TGTGCCAGCAGCTTAGCATTCGATAGAAGGTCTTCCGGGGAGCTGTTTTTT.